This TCR beta chain was captured by sequencing in a study of T-cell reconstitution after alpha-beta-depleted transplantation in children. CDR1 and CDR2 (germline): SGHRS, YFSETQ. Trimming shortened V by 1 base and J by 1 base, and 11 bases separated the two germline ends. This CDR3 is 15 amino acids long. Unique molecular identifiers featured in how the TCRbeta library was prepared. TCRdb independently ran MiXCR on the PCR reads; one entry per CDR3 protein. The table has under 250,000 distinct CDR3 sequences, 20% to 30% seen once. The study, taken as a whole, reports: The main origin of T-cell counts and diversity one year after transplant was newly produced T cells. Recipient T cells and thymic progenitors that survived gave rise to the high TCRbeta diversity observed at day 60 in some patients.

This clonotype was detected many times. The target antigen is unknown. This sequence originates from a female patient under 10 years old who had a stem cell transplant for congenital amegakaryocytic thrombocytopenia, so the T cells may come from the graft donor. Here the sequenced sample was PBMCs, mostly from graft donor cells, taken 360 days after TCRalphabeta/CD19-depleted stem cell transplant. V and J are TRBV5-1 and TRBJ1-1; D call uncertain. CDR3 residues: CASSLLVQKNTEAFF. DNA for the CDR3: TGCGCCAGCAGCTTGTTGGTACAGAAGAACACTGAAGCTTTCTTT.